This paragraph reports one T cell receptor beta chain. Some clones are missing from TCRdb's copy, which holds only in-frame ones; the method was immunoSEQ multiplex PCR. The table includes about 140,000 clones, 79% detected once. The CDR3 sequence is 15 residues long. The V segment lost 5 bases and the J segment 4 bases; nucleotides outside the gene matches: 5. The germline gives CDR1 PRHDT, CDR2 FYEKMQ (reference sequence). This record belongs to a study of blood T cell repertoires in COVID-19. The receptor was isolated from a man between 60 and 70 years old with acute or convalescent COVID-19. Sequenced material: peripheral blood. The chain recombines TRBV13 with TRBJ2-7; 13 bases are shared with TRBD2. CDR3 loop: CASSLRLAGGYEQYF. The CDR3 bases are TGTGCCAGCAGCCTCCGACTAGCGGGAGGTTACGAGCAGTACTTC.